This T cell receptor (beta chain) was obtained from a study of shared clonotypes between healthy human individuals. The study, taken as a whole, reports: Apart from blood, nothing was sampled; tissue repertoires likely differ.

The V and J ends lost 0 bases and 4 bases, in that order; junction bases with no gene match: 2. The germline V gene encodes CDR1 SGHRS and CDR2 YFSETQ. This CDR3 spans 16 amino acids. To note about this clone: As yet, its antigen is unknown.

TCRdb keeps only in-frame clones here, not all; method: immunoSEQ multiplex PCR. The repertoire holds around 700,000 clones, with 74% as singletons. The specimen was memory CD4+ T cells sorted from blood. The subset here: CD45RA-negative fraction. This chain joins TRBV5-1 and TRBJ2-2; 11 bases match TRBD2. This TCR derives from a woman aged 25 to 45 in good health. The DNA for the CDR3 is TGCGCCAGCAGCTTGGGACTAGCGGGATTCACCGGGGAGCTGTTTTTT. It yields the protein CASSLGLAGFTGELFF.